This is a list of T cell receptor beta chains from one sample in a study of technical replicates of blood from a few donors. Using immunoSEQ multiplex PCR, the repertoire was profiled, and TCRdb retains in-frame clones only, with some absent. This sample has tens of thousands of clones; approximately 96% occur once, and the top ten carry 0.36%. The sequenced material came from T cells isolated from PBMCs. These receptors were taken from a human donor in good health. CDR3s include the opening cysteine and the closing phenylalanine or tryptophan. The order of the fields is D gene, J gene, V gene, clone size, CDR3 DNA, CDR3 protein. The D gene is left open where the match is weak. Part of the rows lack a size; the others show once, few, many or a class for expanded clones.

d_gene: NA
j_gene: TRBJ1-1
v_gene: TRBV5-4
abundance: few
CDR3nt: TGTGCCAGCCGACCGGGGGTGAACACTGAAGCTTTCTTT
CDR3aa: CASRPGVNTEAFF

d_gene: TRBD2
j_gene: TRBJ2-7
v_gene: TRBV4-2
abundance: once
CDR3nt: TGTGCCAGCAGCCAAGAAGGAGTAGCGGGAGCTTACGAGCAGTACTTC
CDR3aa: CASSQEGVAGAYEQYF

d_gene: TRBD1
j_gene: TRBJ2-5
v_gene: TRBV5-6
abundance: NA
CDR3nt: TGTGCCAGCAGCCTGGACAGGGGAGAGACCCAGTACTTC
CDR3aa: CASSLDRGETQYF

d_gene: NA
j_gene: TRBJ2-3
v_gene: TRBV30
abundance: NA
CDR3nt: TGTGCCTGGAGTGTCAGGGATACGCAGTATTTT
CDR3aa: CAWSVRDTQYF

d_gene: NA
j_gene: TRBJ2-4
v_gene: TRBV5-1
abundance: NA
CDR3nt: TGCGCCAGCAGCTTCTTCACTGGAGGAGCCAAAAACATTCAGTACTTC
CDR3aa: CASSFFTGGAKNIQYF

d_gene: NA
j_gene: TRBJ2-6
v_gene: TRBV6-1
abundance: NA
CDR3nt: TGTGCCAGCAGGCTCAACAGGGCCGGGGCCAACGTCCTGACTTTC
CDR3aa: CASRLNRAGANVLTF

d_gene: TRBD2
j_gene: TRBJ2-1
v_gene: TRBV12-5
abundance: NA
CDR3nt: TGTGCTAGTGGTTTGGGGACTAGCGGGAGCAATGAGCAGTTCTTC
CDR3aa: CASGLGTSGSNEQFF

d_gene: NA
j_gene: TRBJ2-5
v_gene: TRBV11-3
abundance: NA
CDR3nt: TGTGCCAGCAGCTTGCTTGTGAGTCTCCAAGAGACCCAGTACTTC
CDR3aa: CASSLLVSLQETQYF

d_gene: NA
j_gene: TRBJ1-5
v_gene: TRBV28
abundance: NA
CDR3nt: TGTGCCAGCAGTCTCGTCAGGGGAATTAGCAATCAGCCCCAGCATTTT
CDR3aa: CASSLVRGISNQPQHF

d_gene: NA
j_gene: TRBJ2-3
v_gene: TRBV14
abundance: NA
CDR3nt: TGTGCCAGCAGCCAAGGCGGGTTAGATACGCAGTATTTT
CDR3aa: CASSQGGLDTQYF

d_gene: NA
j_gene: TRBJ1-1
v_gene: TRBV11-3
abundance: NA
CDR3nt: TGTGCCAGCAGCTTAAGGGGCGAAGCTTTCTTT
CDR3aa: CASSLRGEAFF

d_gene: NA
j_gene: TRBJ2-1
v_gene: TRBV27
abundance: NA
CDR3nt: TGTGCCAGCAGTATCGGACCGGGGGAGCAGTTCTTC
CDR3aa: CASSIGPGEQFF

d_gene: TRBD1
j_gene: TRBJ1-1
v_gene: TRBV6-6
abundance: NA
CDR3nt: TGTGCCAGCAGTGGAGGGGACAGACAAAACACTGAAGCTTTCTTT
CDR3aa: CASSGGDRQNTEAFF

d_gene: NA
j_gene: TRBJ1-3
v_gene: TRBV7-9
abundance: NA
CDR3nt: TGTGCCAGCAGCTTCGACTTTAGTACACTAGGAAACACCATATATTTT
CDR3aa: CASSFDFSTLGNTIYF

d_gene: TRBD1
j_gene: TRBJ1-2
v_gene: TRBV7-9
abundance: NA
CDR3nt: TGTGCCAGCGCACGACAGGGGATCTATGGCTACACCTTC
CDR3aa: CASARQGIYGYTF

d_gene: NA
j_gene: TRBJ1-4
v_gene: TRBV7-2
abundance: NA
CDR3nt: TGTGCCAGCAGCCAGCTACAGCAGGCAACTAATGAAAAACTGTTTTTT
CDR3aa: CASSQLQQATNEKLFF

d_gene: TRBD1
j_gene: TRBJ1-4
v_gene: TRBV5-6
abundance: NA
CDR3nt: TGTGCCAGCAGCTTCCTGGACAGGGACAACGAAAAACTGTTTTTT
CDR3aa: CASSFLDRDNEKLFF

d_gene: TRBD1
j_gene: TRBJ2-7
v_gene: TRBV11-2
abundance: NA
CDR3nt: TGTGCCAGCAGGAGGGACAGGGGGGCCTACGAGCAGTACTTC
CDR3aa: CASRRDRGAYEQYF

d_gene: NA
j_gene: TRBJ1-2
v_gene: TRBV6-4
abundance: NA
CDR3nt: TGTGCCAGCAACTCGGTGATGGGAGTAAACTATGGCTACACCTTC
CDR3aa: CASNSVMGVNYGYTF

d_gene: NA
j_gene: TRBJ1-5
v_gene: TRBV29-1
abundance: NA
CDR3nt: TGCAGCGTTGAACCGAGCAGGGAAAATAATCAGCCCCAGCATTTT
CDR3aa: CSVEPSRENNQPQHF

d_gene: NA
j_gene: TRBJ1-4
v_gene: TRBV7-9
abundance: NA
CDR3nt: TGTGCCAGCAGCAAAAGGGAGGGGTCTAATGAAAAACTGTTTTTT
CDR3aa: CASSKREGSNEKLFF

d_gene: TRBD2
j_gene: TRBJ2-7
v_gene: TRBV5-6
abundance: NA
CDR3nt: TGTGCCAGCAGCCCCGGGGGGGCGGGTGAGCAGTACTTC
CDR3aa: CASSPGGAGEQYF

d_gene: NA
j_gene: TRBJ1-1
v_gene: TRBV5-1
abundance: NA
CDR3nt: TGCGCCAGCCGCGCCGGGGGGGGGAACACTGAAGCTTTCTTT
CDR3aa: CASRAGGGNTEAFF

d_gene: NA
j_gene: TRBJ2-1
v_gene: TRBV2
abundance: NA
CDR3nt: TGTGCCAGCCCGGGACTCAGCTCCTACAATGAGCAGTTCTTC
CDR3aa: CASPGLSSYNEQFF

d_gene: NA
j_gene: TRBJ1-5
v_gene: TRBV19
abundance: NA
CDR3nt: TGTGCCAGTAGTACAGGGATGGAAGTTCCCCAGCATTTT
CDR3aa: CASSTGMEVPQHF

d_gene: TRBD2
j_gene: TRBJ2-3
v_gene: TRBV29-1
abundance: NA
CDR3nt: TGCAGCGTTCCACAGGGTCTAGCGGGCACCACAGATACGCAGTATTTT
CDR3aa: CSVPQGLAGTTDTQYF

d_gene: NA
j_gene: TRBJ2-1
v_gene: TRBV7-2
abundance: NA
CDR3nt: TGTGCCAGCAGCCGAGAGCGCTGGTCCCGATCGCCATCCTACAATGAGCAGTTCTTC
CDR3aa: CASSRERWSRSPSYNEQFF

d_gene: NA
j_gene: TRBJ2-3
v_gene: TRBV7-3
abundance: once
CDR3nt: TGTGCCAGCAGCTCACACGGGAGCTCGGAGGATACGCAGTATTTT
CDR3aa: CASSSHGSSEDTQYF

d_gene: NA
j_gene: TRBJ2-1
v_gene: TRBV30
abundance: NA
CDR3nt: TGTGCCTGGAGGGCCCTTACGGGGGTTAATCCCTACAATGAGCAGTTCTTC
CDR3aa: CAWRALTGVNPYNEQFF

d_gene: NA
j_gene: TRBJ1-2
v_gene: TRBV5-1
abundance: NA
CDR3nt: TGCGCCAGCAGCTTTGACAGTGACGGCTACACCTTC
CDR3aa: CASSFDSDGYTF

d_gene: NA
j_gene: TRBJ2-3
v_gene: TRBV7-9
abundance: NA
CDR3nt: TGTAGTCTAGGGGCGGGATCCACAGATACGCAGTATTTT
CDR3aa: CSLGAGSTDTQYF

d_gene: TRBD2
j_gene: TRBJ2-7
v_gene: TRBV9
abundance: NA
CDR3nt: TGTGCCAGCAGTAACTCCGGGACTAGCGCTTACGAGCAGTACTTC
CDR3aa: CASSNSGTSAYEQYF

d_gene: NA
j_gene: TRBJ1-1
v_gene: TRBV7-9
abundance: NA
CDR3nt: TGTGCCAGCAGCTCTAACCCGGGACACATGAACACTGAAGCTTTCTTT
CDR3aa: CASSSNPGHMNTEAFF

d_gene: NA
j_gene: TRBJ2-6
v_gene: TRBV6-6
abundance: NA
CDR3nt: TGTGCCAGCTGCCCTGAGCTGGCCAACGTCCTGACTTTC
CDR3aa: CASCPELANVLTF

d_gene: TRBD1
j_gene: TRBJ2-7
v_gene: TRBV29-1
abundance: NA
CDR3nt: TGCAGCGTTGGATTACCGGGACAGCGATACGAGCAGTACTTC
CDR3aa: CSVGLPGQRYEQYF

d_gene: TRBD2
j_gene: TRBJ2-5
v_gene: TRBV5-1
abundance: NA
CDR3nt: TGCGCCAGCAAGGGACTAGCGGGACAAGAGACCCAGTACTTC
CDR3aa: CASKGLAGQETQYF

d_gene: NA
j_gene: TRBJ2-7
v_gene: TRBV11-2
abundance: NA
CDR3nt: TGTGCCAGCAGCTTAGCAACAGGGCCCAACCGGTACGAGCAGTACTTC
CDR3aa: CASSLATGPNRYEQYF

d_gene: TRBD1
j_gene: TRBJ2-7
v_gene: TRBV4-3
abundance: NA
CDR3nt: TGCGCCAGCAGCCAGGAGACAGGGACCTACGAGCAGTACTTC
CDR3aa: CASSQETGTYEQYF

d_gene: NA
j_gene: TRBJ2-1
v_gene: TRBV10-3
abundance: NA
CDR3nt: TGTGCCACGAGCGTGCGAGGGGGGGATGAGCAGTTCTTC
CDR3aa: CATSVRGGDEQFF

d_gene: NA
j_gene: TRBJ1-2
v_gene: TRBV28
abundance: NA
CDR3nt: TGTGCCAGCAGTTTATTCCCAGGCTCCTATGGCTACACCTTC
CDR3aa: CASSLFPGSYGYTF

d_gene: NA
j_gene: TRBJ2-7
v_gene: TRBV4-3
abundance: NA
CDR3nt: TGCGCCAGCAGCCAAGATTATAGCCGTTCCTACGAGCAGTACTTC
CDR3aa: CASSQDYSRSYEQYF

d_gene: NA
j_gene: TRBJ2-7
v_gene: TRBV6-5
abundance: NA
CDR3nt: TGTGCCAGCAGCCCCAGGGAAGCTGGCGAGCAGTACTTC
CDR3aa: CASSPREAGEQYF

d_gene: NA
j_gene: TRBJ2-3
v_gene: TRBV5-1
abundance: NA
CDR3nt: TGCGCCAGCAGCTTGTCTAGGCCAACAGATACGCAGTATTTT
CDR3aa: CASSLSRPTDTQYF

d_gene: TRBD2
j_gene: TRBJ2-1
v_gene: TRBV4-3
abundance: NA
CDR3nt: TGCGCCAGCAGCCCTATACTAGCGGCCGACAATGAGCAGTTCTTC
CDR3aa: CASSPILAADNEQFF

d_gene: TRBD2
j_gene: TRBJ2-5
v_gene: TRBV19
abundance: NA
CDR3nt: TGTGCCAGTAGTCCGACTAGCGGGGGGCAAGAGACCCAGTACTTC
CDR3aa: CASSPTSGGQETQYF